This TCR beta chain was sequenced for a study of HIV-infected patients and healthy controls. About the study: CD4 counts in most of the 16 patients increased modestly yet significantly but stayed below normal. Study findings and constraints: Compared with controls, mean Gini indices were significantly raised in HIV-infected repertoires, possibly indicating oligoclonality.

There are a few counts of this clonotype. No antigen is known for it. Follow-up blood was drawn about 14 weeks, roughly three months, after antiretroviral therapy began. No cell fractionation was done, so the repertoire covers all unsorted peripheral blood T cells. CDR1 and CDR2 from the germline V gene are SGHDN and FVKESK. The CDR3 is made up of 15 amino acids. V shed 1 base and J shed 0 bases, with 9 bases lying between them. Reverse transcription used around 480 ng RNA and constant-region primers for alpha and beta. Separate chain-specific third strand synthesis with multiplexing indices produced the alpha and beta libraries. TCRdb re-analysed the 5' RACE reads in MiXCR, keeping a single row per CDR3 protein. Counted here are fewer than 5,000 distinct CDR3 sequences, more than 5.5% occurring once; the ten biggest clones make up roughly 33%.

Material: blood, obtained during antiretroviral therapy. This receptor was obtained from an adult with HIV infection. This chain uses TRBV14 with TRBJ1-2; D remains unclear. CDR3 in DNA: TGTGCCAGCAGCCAAGTTTCCGGAGCTAACTATGGCTACACCTTC. Translating gives CASSQVSGANYGYTF.